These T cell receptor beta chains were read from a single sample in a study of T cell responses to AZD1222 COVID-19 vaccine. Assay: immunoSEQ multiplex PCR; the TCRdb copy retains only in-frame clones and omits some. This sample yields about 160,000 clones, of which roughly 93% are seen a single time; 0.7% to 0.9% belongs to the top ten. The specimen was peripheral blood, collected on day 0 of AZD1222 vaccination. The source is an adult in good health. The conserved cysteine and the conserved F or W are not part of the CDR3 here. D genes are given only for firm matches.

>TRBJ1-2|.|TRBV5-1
ASSPAPGQSYGYT
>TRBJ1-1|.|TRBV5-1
ASSRGVGVTEAF
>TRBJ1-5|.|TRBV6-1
ASSEIQGAYSNQPQH
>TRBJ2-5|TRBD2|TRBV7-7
ASSSRGGTETQY
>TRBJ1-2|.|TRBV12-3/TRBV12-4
ASSTTNYGYT
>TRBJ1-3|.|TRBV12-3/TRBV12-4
ASSWGQRNTIY
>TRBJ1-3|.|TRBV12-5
ASGLVRLLPRRTLISGNTIY
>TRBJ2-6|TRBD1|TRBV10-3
AISGLGGQGAPGANVLT
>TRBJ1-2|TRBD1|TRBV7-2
ASSLSDRGGYT
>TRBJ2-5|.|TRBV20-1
SASDETQY
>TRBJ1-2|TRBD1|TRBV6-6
ASSNQPGQTNYGYT
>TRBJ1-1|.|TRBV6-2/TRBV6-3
ASSDQRTEAF
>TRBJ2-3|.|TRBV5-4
ASSLGQAAPTDTQY
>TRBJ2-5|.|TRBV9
ASSVRPSQETQY
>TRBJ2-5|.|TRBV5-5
ASILGAQETQY
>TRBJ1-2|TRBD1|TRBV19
ASSTPGQVSYGYT
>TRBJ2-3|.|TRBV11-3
ASRGPGKVDTQY
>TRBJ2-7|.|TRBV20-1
SASPGTTYEQY
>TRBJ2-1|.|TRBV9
ASSVKTSQNEQF
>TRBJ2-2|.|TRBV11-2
EGGSTGELF
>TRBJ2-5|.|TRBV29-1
SVGGPQETQY
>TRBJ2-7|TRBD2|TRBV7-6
ASRAGFGY
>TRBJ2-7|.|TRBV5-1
ASSLDYYEQY
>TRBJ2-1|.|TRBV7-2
ASSFLRARGQF
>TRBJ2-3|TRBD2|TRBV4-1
ASSQERGATDTQY
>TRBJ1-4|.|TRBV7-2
ASSLYTGNEKLF
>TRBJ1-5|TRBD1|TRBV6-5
ASSSTPTGGWQPQH
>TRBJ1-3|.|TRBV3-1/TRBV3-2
ASSPGGNTIY
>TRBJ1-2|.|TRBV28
ASLTFGGYYGYT
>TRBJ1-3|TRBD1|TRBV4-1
ASSHPPQGVAGNTIY